The 18 T cell receptor beta chains listed next were all sequenced from one sample in a study of neurological immune-mediated disorders. TCRdb independently ran MiXCR on the 5' RACE reads; one entry per CDR3 protein. The table has about 65,000 distinct CDR3 sequences, 4.1% seen once. Sequenced input: PBMCs. The receptors shown here come from a middle-aged man with multiple sclerosis.

This clonotype was seen at least ten times. The chain has TRBV12-3 or TRBV12-4 and TRBJ2-7; the D gene is possibly TRBD2 (5 bases). Trimming removed 4 bases from V and 4 bases from J, with 17 bases in between. The CDR3 contains 15 residues. The CDR3 sequence is CASSSIRGLAYEQYF. CDR3 DNA sequence: TGTGCCAGCAGTTCAATTCGCGGGCTAGCTTACGAGCAGTACTTC.

This clonotype was seen repeatedly, ten times or more. The DNA for the CDR3 is TGTGCCAGCAGCTTGATAGGGGGGCCGAACACCGGGGAGCTGTTTTTT. This translates into CASSLIGGPNTGELFF. The chain couples TRBV5-4 to TRBJ2-2; D may match TRBD1 or TRBD2 (6 bases each). The CDR3 covers 16 residues. The germline CDR1 and CDR2 sequences are SGHNT and YYREEE (reference sequence). Trimming stripped 1 base from V and 0 bases from J, with 10 bases between.

The gene calls are TRBV20-1 and TRBJ1-2; D possibly corresponds to TRBD1 (5 bases). Looked up from germline, CDR1 is DFQATT and CDR2 is SNEGSKA (reference sequence). The V end was cut by 3 bases, the J end by 4 bases, with 6 bases between. CDR3 length equals 11 residues. CDR3 DNA sequence: TGCAGTGCTAGTGGGACCTATGGCTACACCTTC. Translation: CSASGTYGYTF.

This clonotype occurred many times. A read error may account for a junction end that differs from germline. This sequence joins TRBV5-1 and TRBJ1-5, with D possibly TRBD1 on 5 matching bases. The germline gives CDR1 SGHRS, CDR2 YFSETQ. The CDR3 totals 13 residues. The CDR3 DNA is TGCGCCAGCAGCCTGCAGGGCAATCAGCCCCAGAATTTT. This gives the protein CASSLQGNQPQNF.

This clonotype was seen at least ten times. CDR3 in DNA: TGCAGTGCAGACTTCGCGAACACTGAAGCTTTCTTT. Translated, it gives CSADFANTEAFF. The chain uses TRBV20-1 and TRBJ1-1; D is unresolved. This CDR3 comprises 12 residues. V gave up 6 bases and J gave up 1 base, with 9 bases separating them. Germline values: CDR1 DFQATT, CDR2 SNEGSKA (reference sequence).

This clonotype was seen repeatedly, ten times or more. The V gene is TRBV5-1, the J gene TRBJ1-2; D might be TRBD1 (5 bases). The V gene's germline CDR1 is SGHRS and CDR2 YFSETQ. This CDR3 region has 14 residues. Trimming removed 1 base at V and 5 bases at J, with 12 bases between. As DNA, the CDR3 is TGCGCCAGCAGCTTGACCGGGACGGAATATGGCTACACCTTC. Translating gives CASSLTGTEYGYTF.

This clonotype was picked up a small number of times. The chain combines TRBV12-3 or TRBV12-4 with TRBJ1-1, with TRBD1 as a possible D gene (6 bases). CDR3 length: 15 amino acids. The V end lost 5 bases, the J end lost 4 bases, and 17 bases lay between the germline ends. CDR3 in amino acids: CASSPRQGISTEAFF. For the CDR3, the DNA is TGTGCCAGCAGTCCCCGGCAGGGGATTTCCACTGAAGCTTTCTTT.

In its sample, this clonotype was seen a few times. The rearrangement uses TRBV6-5 and TRBJ1-5, with a possible D match to TRBD1 (6 bases). Germline V gene sequence: CDR1 MNHEY, CDR2 SVGAGI. The V end lost 6 bases, the J end lost 6 bases, and 15 bases lay between the germline ends. There are 14 residues in the CDR3. The CDR3 loop reads CASSPTGAGQPQHF. The CDR3 DNA reads TGTGCCAGCAGCCCGACGGGGGCGGGTCAGCCCCAGCATTTT.

The table lists this clonotype with many counts. This chain joins TRBV14 and TRBJ1-1, with a possible D match to TRBD1 (5 bases). Trimming removed 1 base from V and 7 bases from J, with 25 bases in between. The CDR3 is 18 residues long. Germline values: CDR1 SGHDN, CDR2 FVKESK. Here the CDR3 reads CASSQVVAPVGQGDEAFF. The CDR3 nucleotides are TGTGCCAGCAGCCAAGTTGTTGCCCCCGTGGGTCAGGGCGATGAAGCTTTCTTT.

This clonotype was seen more than once but under ten times. The chain uses TRBV5-4 and TRBJ1-5, with D perhaps matching TRBD1 (5 bases). Germline assignment: CDR1 SGHNT and CDR2 YYREEE (reference sequence). The CDR3 covers 15 residues. Trimming took 0 bases from V and 2 from J, leaving 9 bases between them. The CDR3 spells CASSLGGERNQPQHF. The DNA for the CDR3 is TGTGCCAGCAGCTTGGGAGGGGAACGCAATCAGCCCCAGCATTTT.

The chain is built from TRBV2 and TRBJ2-3, with D unresolved. The germline gives CDR1 SNHLY, CDR2 FYNNEI. The V and J ends lost 5 bases and 6 bases respectively, with 9 bases between them. The CDR3 spans 12 residues. CDR3 sequence reads: CASSYTYDTQYF. CDR3 DNA sequence: TGTGCCAGCAGTTACACGTACGATACGCAGTATTTT.

This clonotype has at least ten counts. The gene calls are TRBV5-1 and TRBJ2-1, with D possibly TRBD1 on 6 matching bases. The length of the CDR3 is 16 residues. Trimming pared 0 bases from V and 10 bases from J, leaving 20 bases between. Per the germline V gene, CDR1 is SGHRS and CDR2 is YFSETQ. CDR3: CASSLVVVGGVFEQFF. The CDR3 nucleotides are TGCGCCAGCAGCTTGGTCGTGGTAGGGGGTGTCTTCGAGCAGTTCTTC.

Many counts were recorded for this clonotype. The chain employs TRBV5-1 and TRBJ2-5; TRBD1 is a possible D gene (5 bases). V lost 3 bases to trimming and J lost 5 bases, with 17 bases between them. Germline CDR1 SGHRS, CDR2 YFSETQ. This CDR3 is built from 15 residues. This chain's CDR3 is CASSSSGRGVETQYF. For the CDR3, the DNA is TGCGCCAGCAGCTCCTCTGGAAGGGGCGTTGAGACCCAGTACTTC. Using reference TRBV5-1 and TRBJ2-5 for the parts outside the CDR3, the full variable domain is KAGVTQTPRYLIKTRGQQVTLSCSPISGHRSVSWYQQTPGQGLQFLFEYFSETQRNKGNFPGRFSGRQFSNSRSEMNVSTLELGDSALYLCASSSSGRGVETQYFGPGTRLLVL.

This clonotype was detected ten times or more. The chain is built from TRBV10-3 and TRBJ1-3; the D is unclear. CDR3 length: 14 residues. V was pared by 3 bases and J by 6 bases, with 12 bases between. Per germline, CDR1 ENHRY and CDR2 SYGVKD. For the CDR3, the DNA is TGTGCCATCAGTGAATCCCAGGTGGAAAACACCATATATTTT. It codes for CAISESQVENTIYF.

This clonotype turned up a few times. This sequence joins TRBV10-3 and TRBJ1-2, with 8 bases aligning to TRBD1. The J segment lost 8 bases and the V segment lost 3 bases, leaving 8 bases of the junction unmatched. Germline loops: CDR1 ENHRY, CDR2 SYGVKD. CDR3 length equals 14 residues. This CDR3 reads CAISERQGNEGYTF. The CDR3 DNA follows: TGTGCCATCAGTGAACGACAGGGGAATGAAGGCTACACCTTC.

This clonotype was seen a few times. J is TRBJ1-4 and V is TRBV6-6; D unresolved. Trimming cost V 6 bases and J 3 bases, with 14 bases left between them. Germline V lookup: CDR1 MNHNY, CDR2 SVGAGI (reference sequence). The CDR3 sequence is 15 residues long. This CDR3 is CASRTSGQSNEKLFF. The CDR3, as DNA: TGTGCCAGCAGGACGTCTGGGCAGTCTAATGAAAAACTGTTTTTT.

This clonotype was detected many times. The chain employs TRBV5-1 and TRBJ1-2, with 7 bases identical to TRBD1. CDR1 SGHRS and CDR2 YFSETQ come from the germline V gene. The CDR3 is 14 amino acids. V dropped 7 bases and J dropped 4; count of bases not matched to a gene: 10. The CDR3 nucleotides are TGCGCCAGCCGTCCAACCGGGACAGTCTATGGCTACACCTTC. This encodes CASRPTGTVYGYTF.

In this sample, this clonotype turned up many times. This sequence joins TRBV3-1 and TRBJ2-1; D remains unclear. Germline loops: CDR1 LGHDT, CDR2 YNNKEL (reference sequence). V was clipped by 3 bases and J by 6 bases, with 12 bases between them. The CDR3 length is 14 residues. CDR3 amino acids: CASSQGYRSNEQFF. The CDR3 DNA follows: TGTGCCAGCAGCCAGGGTTACAGATCCAATGAGCAGTTCTTC.